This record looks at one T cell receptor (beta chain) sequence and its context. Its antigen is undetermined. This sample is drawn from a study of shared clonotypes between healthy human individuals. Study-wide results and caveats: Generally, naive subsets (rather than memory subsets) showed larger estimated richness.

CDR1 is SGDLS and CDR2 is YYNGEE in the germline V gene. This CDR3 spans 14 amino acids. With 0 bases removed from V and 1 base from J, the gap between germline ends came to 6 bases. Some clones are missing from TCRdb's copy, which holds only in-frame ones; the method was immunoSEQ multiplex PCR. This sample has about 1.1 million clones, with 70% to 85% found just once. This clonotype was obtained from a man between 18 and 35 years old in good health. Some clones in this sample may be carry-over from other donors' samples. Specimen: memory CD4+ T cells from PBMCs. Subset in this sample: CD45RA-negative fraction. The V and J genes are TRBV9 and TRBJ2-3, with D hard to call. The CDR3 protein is CASSVVARTDTQYF. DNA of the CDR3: TGTGCCAGCAGCGTAGTGGCCCGCACAGATACGCAGTATTTT.